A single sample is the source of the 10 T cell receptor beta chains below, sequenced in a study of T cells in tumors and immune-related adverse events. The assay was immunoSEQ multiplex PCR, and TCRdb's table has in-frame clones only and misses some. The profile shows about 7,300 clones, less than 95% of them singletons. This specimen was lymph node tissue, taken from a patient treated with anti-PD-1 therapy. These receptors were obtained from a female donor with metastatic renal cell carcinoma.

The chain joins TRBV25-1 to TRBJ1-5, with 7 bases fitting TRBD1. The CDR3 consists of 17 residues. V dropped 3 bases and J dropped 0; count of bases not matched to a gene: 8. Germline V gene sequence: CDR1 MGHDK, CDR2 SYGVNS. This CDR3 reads CASSEGGGLYSNQPQHF. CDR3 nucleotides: TGTGCCAGCAGTGAGGGAGGGGGCCTTTATAGCAATCAGCCCCAGCATTTT. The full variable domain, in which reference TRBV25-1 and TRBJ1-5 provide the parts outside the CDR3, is EADIYQTPRYLVIGTGKKITLECSQTMGHDKMYWYQQDPGMELHLIHYSYGVNSTEKGDLSSESTVSRIRTEHFPLTLESARPSHTSQYLCASSEGGGLYSNQPQHFGDGTRLSIL.

The CDR3 nucleotides are TGTGCCAGCAGCTTAGCGGCCAACACTGAAGCTTTCTTT. It yields the protein CASSLAANTEAFF. The chain joins TRBV7-9 to TRBJ1-1; D remains unclear. V lost 0 bases to trimming and J lost 2 bases, with 4 bases between them. This CDR3 has 13 residues. Per germline, CDR1 SEHNR and CDR2 FQNEAQ (reference sequence).

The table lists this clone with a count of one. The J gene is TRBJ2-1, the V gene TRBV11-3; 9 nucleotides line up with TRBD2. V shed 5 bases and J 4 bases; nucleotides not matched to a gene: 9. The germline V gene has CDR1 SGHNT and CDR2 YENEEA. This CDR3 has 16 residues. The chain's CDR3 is CASSPTGSGRYNEQFF. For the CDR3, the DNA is TGTGCCAGCAGCCCAACGGGTAGCGGGAGATACAATGAGCAGTTCTTC.

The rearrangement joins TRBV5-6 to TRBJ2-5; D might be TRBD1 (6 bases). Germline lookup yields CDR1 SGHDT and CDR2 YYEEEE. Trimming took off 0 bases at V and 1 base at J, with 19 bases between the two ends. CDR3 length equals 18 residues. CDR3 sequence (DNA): TGTGCCAGCAGCTTGGTTCGACAGGCAAGAGCCAGCCAAGAGACCCAGTACTTC. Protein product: CASSLVRQARASQETQYF.

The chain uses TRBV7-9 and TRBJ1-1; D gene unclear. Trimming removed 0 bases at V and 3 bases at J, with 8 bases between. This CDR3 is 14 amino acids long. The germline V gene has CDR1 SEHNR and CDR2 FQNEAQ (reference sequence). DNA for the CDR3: TGTGCCAGCAGCTTAGCAGGGAGTGACACTGAAGCTTTCTTT. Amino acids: CASSLAGSDTEAFF.

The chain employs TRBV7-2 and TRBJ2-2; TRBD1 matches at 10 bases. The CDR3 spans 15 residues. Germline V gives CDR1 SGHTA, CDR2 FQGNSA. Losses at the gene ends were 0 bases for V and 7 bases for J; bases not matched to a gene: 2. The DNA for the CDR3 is TGTGCCAGCAGCTTAGCGACAGGGGGCAACGGGGAGCTGTTTTTT. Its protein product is CASSLATGGNGELFF.

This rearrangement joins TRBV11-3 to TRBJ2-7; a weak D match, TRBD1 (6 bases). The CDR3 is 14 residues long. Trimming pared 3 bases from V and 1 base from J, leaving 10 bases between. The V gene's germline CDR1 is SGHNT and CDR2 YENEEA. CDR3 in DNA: TGTGCCAGCAGCTTGGACAGACAATCCTACGAGCAGTACTTC. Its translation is CASSLDRQSYEQYF. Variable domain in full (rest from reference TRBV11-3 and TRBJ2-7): EAGVVQSPRYKIIEKKQPVAFWCNPISGHNTLYWYLQNLGQGPELLIRYENEEAVDDSQLPKDRFSAERLKGVDSTLKIQPAELGDSAVYLCASSLDRQSYEQYFGPGTRLTVT.

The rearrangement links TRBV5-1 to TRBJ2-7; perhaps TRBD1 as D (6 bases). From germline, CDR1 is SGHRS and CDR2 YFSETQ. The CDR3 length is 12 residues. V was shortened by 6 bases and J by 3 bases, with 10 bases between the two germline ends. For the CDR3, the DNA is TGCGCCAGCACGGGACAATTCTACGAGCAGTACTTC. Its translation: CASTGQFYEQYF.

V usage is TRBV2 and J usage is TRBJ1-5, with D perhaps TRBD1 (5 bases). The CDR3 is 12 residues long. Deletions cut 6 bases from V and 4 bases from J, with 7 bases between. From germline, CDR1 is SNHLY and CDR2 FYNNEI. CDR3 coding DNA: TGTGCCAGCAGAGGGGTGAATCAGCCCCAGCATTTT. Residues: CASRGVNQPQHF.

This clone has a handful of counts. The CDR3 spells CASSGGREWSKNIQYF. In nucleotides, the CDR3 is TGTGCCAGCAGTGGGGGGCGGGAGTGGTCCAAAAACATTCAGTACTTC. The V call is TRBV11-2, the J call TRBJ2-4; maybe TRBD2 (7 bases). The CDR3 is made up of 16 amino acids. CDR1 is SGHAT and CDR2 is FQNNGV in the germline V gene. V gave up 6 bases and J gave up 2 bases, with 17 bases separating them. Looking up the rest from reference TRBV11-2 and TRBJ2-4 gives the full variable domain: EAGVAQSPRYKIIEKRQSVAFWCNPISGHATLYWYQQILGQGPKLLIQFQNNGVVDDSQLPKDRFSAERLKGVDSTLKIQPAKLEDSAVYLCASSGGREWSKNIQYFGAGTRLSVL.